This T cell receptor (beta chain) was found in a study of T cell responses to AZD1222 COVID-19 vaccine. Study-level results: Repertoire samples came only from after the peak T cell response.

The assay was immunoSEQ multiplex PCR, and TCRdb's table has in-frame clones only and misses some. This table holds 95,000 to 110,000 clones, about 90% found once. As for this clone: Its antigen remains unknown.

The TCR originated in an adult in good health. The sample here was peripheral blood, taken on day 0 of AZD1222 vaccination.

For the CDR3, the DNA is TGTGCCAGCAGCCCGGACAGGGCATATGGCTACACCTTC. As protein: CASSPDRAYGYTF. The chain combines TRBV12-3 or TRBV12-4 with TRBJ1-2; 8 bases are shared with TRBD1. This CDR3 is built from 13 residues. J lost 5 bases, V lost 6 bases, and 5 bases had no gene match.